This TCR beta chain was sequenced during a study of T-cell memory formation after mild COVID-19. This clonotype appeared a few times. TCRdb used MiXCR to reprocess the 5' RACE reads, holding one entry per CDR3 protein. The sample holds 260,000 or so distinct CDR3 sequences, 16% seen once. The TCR sequence derives from a man aged 18 to 35 who had mild COVID-19 (a few samples of this study predate the infection). Cell type and time point are not known. Sample: PBMCs or a T cell subset sorted from them (not recorded which).

The DNA for the CDR3 is TGTGCCAGCAGTTACTCGGGCAGTGGGGAGCAGTTCTTC. This sequence encodes CASSYSGSGEQFF. The chain combines TRBV6-2 or TRBV6-3 with TRBJ2-1; no reliable D call. The CDR3 runs to 13 residues. Germline-derived CDR1 and CDR2 are MNHEY and SVGEGT. V lost 0 bases to trimming and J lost 10 bases, with 10 bases between them.